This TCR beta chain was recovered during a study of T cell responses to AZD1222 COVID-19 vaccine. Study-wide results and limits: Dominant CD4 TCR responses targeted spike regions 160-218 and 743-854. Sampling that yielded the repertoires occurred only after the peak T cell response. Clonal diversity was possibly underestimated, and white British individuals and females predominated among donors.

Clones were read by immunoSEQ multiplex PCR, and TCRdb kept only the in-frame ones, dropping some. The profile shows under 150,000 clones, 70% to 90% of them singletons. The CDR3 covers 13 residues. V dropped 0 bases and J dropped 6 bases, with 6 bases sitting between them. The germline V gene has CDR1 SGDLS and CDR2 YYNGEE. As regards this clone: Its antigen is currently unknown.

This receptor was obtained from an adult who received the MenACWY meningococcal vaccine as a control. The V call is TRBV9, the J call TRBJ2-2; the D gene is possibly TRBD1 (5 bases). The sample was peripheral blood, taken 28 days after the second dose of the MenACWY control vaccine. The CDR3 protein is CASSVGGPGELFF. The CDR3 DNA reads TGTGCCAGCAGCGTAGGGGGCCCCGGGGAGCTGTTTTTT.